The 23 T cell receptor beta chains below all came from one sample that was sequenced in a study of cytomegalovirus exposure and HLA in healthy donors (dated 2017 in TCRdb). Library generation was performed with the immunoSEQ multiplex PCR assay. A mixture of 60 forward primers for TCR Vbeta segments and 13 reverse primers for TCR Jbeta segments was used in the multiplex PCR. Held by TCRdb, this immuneACCESS table contains in-frame sequences only and omits some clones. Under half of the omission traces to an unresolved V gene where checked; the cause of the rest is unknown. The sample table contains about 180,000 clones; only one count was recorded for almost 80% of them. The biggest ten clones account for 1.3% of the sample. What was sequenced was PBMCs. The receptors come from a man between 25 and 39 years old in good health and CMV-seronegative.

The chain carries TRBV30 and TRBJ1-6; possibly TRBD1 for D (5 bases). The germline V and J ends were trimmed by 0 bases and 5 bases, with 11 bases remaining between them. The CDR3 totals 15 residues. The germline gives CDR1 GTSNPN, CDR2 SVGIG (reference sequence). In nucleotides, the CDR3 is TGTGCCTGGAGTGTACAAGGGGCCGATAATTCACCCCTCCACTTT. Its protein is CAWSVQGADNSPLHF.

The V call is TRBV9, the J call TRBJ2-7; tentatively, D is TRBD2 (6 bases). The CDR3 consists of 16 residues. The V gene's germline CDR1 is SGDLS and CDR2 YYNGEE. V lost 3 bases to trimming and J lost 4 bases, with 20 bases between them. CDR3 protein: CASSAGVGTGLYEQYF. As DNA, the CDR3 is TGTGCCAGCAGCGCCGGAGTCGGGACGGGACTTTACGAGCAGTACTTC. Based on the CDR3 plus reference TRBV9 and TRBJ2-7, the full variable domain is DSGVTQTPKHLITATGQRVTLRCSPRSGDLSVYWYQQSLDQGLQFLIQYYNGEERAKGNILERFSAQQFPDLHSELNLSSLELGDSALYFCASSAGVGTGLYEQYFGPGTRLTVT.

The chain is built from TRBV7-9 and TRBJ1-2; D perhaps matches TRBD1 (6 bases). Trimming took 6 bases from V and 2 from J, leaving 16 bases between them. Germline V gene lookup returns CDR1 SEHNR and CDR2 FQNEAQ (reference sequence). The CDR3 extends over 15 amino acids. In nucleotides, the CDR3 is TGTGCCAGCAGTCCTACGACAGGAACGAACTATGGCTACACCTTC. This translates into CASSPTTGTNYGYTF.

Points on this clone: The junction and the germline gene differ at one end; a read error may be behind it. The DNA of the CDR3 is TGTGCCACGGGATTTTCCGAAGTCGGCACGATTTTT. Protein product: CATGFSEVGTIF. The rearrangement joins TRBV2 to TRBJ2-3, with TRBD2 as a possible D gene (5 bases). Germline lookup yields CDR1 SNHLY and CDR2 FYNNEI. The CDR3 is 12 residues long. The whole variable domain, remainder taken from reference TRBV2 and TRBJ2-3, is EPEVTQTPSHQVTQMGQEVILRCVPISNHLYFYWYRQILGQKVEFLVSFYNNEISEKSEIFDDQFSVERPDGSNFTLKIRSTKLEDSAMYFCATGFSEVGTIFGPGTRLTVL.

CDR3 in DNA: TGCGCCAGCAGCTTGGCCGAGGGTCGAGCTAACTATGGCTACACCTTC. Its protein is CASSLAEGRANYGYTF. The genes are TRBV5-1 and TRBJ1-2; no reliable D call. With 0 bases removed from V and 0 bases from J, the gap between germline ends came to 12 bases. The CDR3 totals 16 residues. The germline V gene has CDR1 SGHRS and CDR2 YFSETQ. The whole variable domain, filled in from reference TRBV5-1 and TRBJ1-2, reads KAGVTQTPRYLIKTRGQQVTLSCSPISGHRSVSWYQQTPGQGLQFLFEYFSETQRNKGNFPGRFSGRQFSNSRSEMNVSTLELGDSALYLCASSLAEGRANYGYTFGSGTRLTVV.

The rearrangement uses TRBV7-9 and TRBJ1-1; D is unclear. The CDR3 is 13 amino acids. Germline V gene data show CDR1 as SEHNR and CDR2 as FQNEAQ (reference sequence). V lost 6 bases, J lost 1 base, and 9 bases lay in between. The CDR3 DNA reads as TGTGCCAGCAGAACGCAGGAGAACACTGAAGCTTTCTTT. Translated, it gives CASRTQENTEAFF.

The V gene is TRBV21-1, the J gene TRBJ1-1; TRBD1 was called by the table and not checked on the DNA. TRBV21-1 is listed as a pseudogene. The CDR3 is 14 residues long. CDR3 coding DNA: TGTGCCAGCAGCACTCGACCGGGACAGGGAGAAGCTTTCTTT. Amino acid sequence: CASSTRPGQGEAFF.

The chain carries TRBV15 and TRBJ2-7, with 9 nucleotides matching TRBD2. The length of the CDR3 is 12 residues. Germline V lookup: CDR1 LNHNV, CDR2 YYDKDF (reference sequence). J lost 1 base, V lost 8 bases, and 0 bases had no gene match. The CDR3 sequence is CATAGGSYEQYF. The CDR3 nucleotides are TGTGCCACCGCGGGGGGGTCCTACGAGCAGTACTTC. The complete variable domain, with remaining parts taken from reference TRBV15 and TRBJ2-7, reads DAMVIQNPRYQVTQFGKPVTLSCSQTLNHNVMYWYQQKSSQAPKLLFHYYDKDFNNEADTPDNFQSRRPNTSFCFLDIRSPGLGDTAMYLCATAGGSYEQYFGPGTRLTVT.

In its sample, this clone was seen a few times. The chain has TRBV5-5 and TRBJ2-7; weak D call: TRBD1 (5 bases). V was shortened by 3 bases and J by 2 bases, with 12 bases between the two germline ends. CDR1 is SGHKS and CDR2 is YYEKEE in the germline V gene (reference sequence). The CDR3 is 14 residues long. The CDR3 is CASSWGTGTYEQYF. CDR3 nucleotide sequence: TGTGCCAGCAGCTGGGGCACTGGTACCTACGAGCAGTACTTC.

The chain links TRBV28 to TRBJ1-5; 7 positions match TRBD1. Germline V gives CDR1 MDHEN, CDR2 SYDVKM. CDR3 length: 14 residues. Trimming at V came to 6 bases and at J to 7 bases, leaving 9 bases not matched to a gene. The DNA of the CDR3 is TGTGCCAGCAGACCCGGGACAGTCCGGCAGCCCCAGCATTTT. It is translated as CASRPGTVRQPQHF.

This chain uses TRBV7-9 with TRBJ2-7; 8 nucleotides align to TRBD2. Germline V gene lookup returns CDR1 SEHNR and CDR2 FQNEAQ (reference sequence). The CDR3 spans 14 residues. V shed 5 bases, J shed 0 bases, and the junction held 3 bases outside the gene matches. CDR3 bases: TGTGCCAGCAGCGAGCGGGGGAGCTCCTACGAGCAGTACTTC. Protein: CASSERGSSYEQYF.

The chain recombines TRBV7-9 with TRBJ2-1; TRBD2 matches 15 bases. The trim removed 4 bases at V and 2 bases at J, leaving 6 bases unmatched. CDR3 size: 18 residues. Germline assignment: CDR1 SEHNR and CDR2 FQNEAQ (reference sequence). The CDR3 spells CASSSRGLAGGTYNEQFF. In nucleotides, the CDR3 is TGTGCCAGCAGCTCCCGAGGACTAGCGGGGGGGACCTACAATGAGCAGTTCTTC.

The chain joins TRBV28 to TRBJ2-2; 9 bases fit TRBD1. The CDR3 covers 15 residues. V was clipped by 7 bases and J by 0 bases; unmatched bases: 3. Germline V gives CDR1 MDHEN, CDR2 SYDVKM. The CDR3 spells CASTTGGANTGELFF. DNA of the CDR3: TGTGCCAGCACAACAGGGGGCGCGAACACCGGGGAGCTGTTTTTT. The entire variable domain, with the rest obtained from reference TRBV28 and TRBJ2-2, is as follows: DVKVTQSSRYLVKRTGEKVFLECVQDMDHENMFWYRQDPGLGLRLIYFSYDVKMKEKGDIPEGYSVSREKKERFSLILESASTNQTSMYLCASTTGGANTGELFFGEGSRLTVL.

This clone was seen more than once but under ten times. The chain has TRBV25-1 and TRBJ1-2; D not certain. V gave up 5 bases and J gave up 4 bases, with 14 bases separating them. This CDR3 region has 14 residues. Per germline, CDR1 MGHDK and CDR2 SYGVNS. The CDR3 nucleotides read TGTGCCAGCAGTACCCCGGGAACCCCCTATGGCTACACCTTC. It encodes CASSTPGTPYGYTF.

The rearrangement uses TRBV7-9 and TRBJ2-5; 8 positions agree with TRBD1. Losses at the gene ends were 5 bases for V and 5 bases for J; bases not matched to a gene: 10. This CDR3 has 15 residues. Looked up from germline, CDR1 is SEHNR and CDR2 is FQNEAQ (reference sequence). In DNA form, the CDR3 reads TGTGCCAGCAGCCTCCTGACAGGGGCAGTGGAGACCCAGTACTTC. Translating it yields CASSLLTGAVETQYF.

Only a few counts were recorded for this clone. The rearrangement joins TRBV4-2 to TRBJ2-1, with 14 nucleotides matching TRBD2. V gave up 0 bases and J gave up 7 bases; unmatched junction bases: 8. The CDR3 totals 18 residues. Germline V gene sequence: CDR1 LGHNA, CDR2 YNFKEQ. The chain's CDR3 is CASSQERLAGGRRNEQFF. CDR3 coding DNA: TGTGCCAGCAGCCAAGAGCGACTAGCGGGAGGGCGGAGGAATGAGCAGTTCTTC.

The rearrangement links TRBV20-1 to TRBJ2-3, with a weak D call TRBD1 (6 bases). CDR1 and CDR2 (germline): DFQATT, SNEGSKA (reference sequence). CDR3 length: 11 amino acids. V was shortened by 5 bases and J by 11 bases, with 14 bases between the two germline ends. CDR3 bases: TGCAGTGCTCCCCGGGACACTGAGCAGTATTTT. Translated, it gives CSAPRDTEQYF.

The chain carries TRBV18 and TRBJ2-7; TRBD1 is a possible D gene (5 bases). V was shortened by 5 bases and J by 0 bases, with 8 bases between the two germline ends. CDR3 length equals 13 residues. Germline V gives CDR1 KGHSH, CDR2 LQKENI. The CDR3 nucleotides read TGTGCCAGCTCATACGACAGCTCCTACGAGCAGTACTTC. Translation: CASSYDSSYEQYF.

This clone was seen a few times. This chain connects TRBV16 to TRBJ1-2; the match to TRBD1 covers 8 bases. V shed 2 bases and J 5 bases; nucleotides not matched to a gene: 13. CDR3 size: 17 residues. Germline values: CDR1 KGHSY, CDR2 FQNENV. CDR3 DNA sequence: TGTGCCAGCAGCCAAGGGGACAGGATACTCCTCGGGTATGGCTACACCTTC. Translation: CASSQGDRILLGYGYTF.

This clone has a single count. The chain joins TRBV5-1 to TRBJ1-3; tentatively, D is TRBD1 (6 bases). CDR1 is SGHRS, CDR2 YFSETQ, per germline. The V and J ends lost 4 bases and 0 bases respectively, with 11 bases between them. The CDR3 runs 15 residues. The CDR3 is CASSSTGSSGNTIYF. CDR3 nucleotides: TGCGCCAGCAGCAGCACAGGGAGCTCTGGAAACACCATATATTTT.

The chain recombines TRBV7-9 with TRBJ2-1; D is perhaps TRBD2 (6 bases). V lost 1 base to trimming and J lost 5 bases, with 9 bases between them. This CDR3 is 14 amino acids long. The germline gives CDR1 SEHNR, CDR2 FQNEAQ (reference sequence). The CDR3 bases are TGTGCCAGCAGCTTAGAGGGACTCCACAATGAGCAGTTCTTC. Its translation is CASSLEGLHNEQFF.

The V call is TRBV4-2, the J call TRBJ2-7, with D perhaps TRBD2 (6 bases). The CDR3 runs to 15 residues. CDR1 LGHNA and CDR2 YNFKEQ come from the germline V gene. The V and J ends lost 1 base and 2 bases respectively, with 12 bases between them. CDR3 sequence reads: CASSQASGSTYEQYF. The CDR3 region has the DNA TGTGCCAGCAGCCAAGCGAGCGGGTCAACCTACGAGCAGTACTTC.

The chain carries TRBV7-6 and TRBJ1-3; 7 bases are shared with TRBD1. There are 16 residues in the CDR3. Germline CDR1 and CDR2: SGHVS and FNYEAQ. V shed 5 bases, J shed 2 bases, and the junction held 9 bases outside the gene matches. CDR3 protein: CASSPIQGITGNTIYF. The DNA of the CDR3 is TGTGCCAGCAGCCCAATACAGGGGATAACTGGAAACACCATATATTTT.